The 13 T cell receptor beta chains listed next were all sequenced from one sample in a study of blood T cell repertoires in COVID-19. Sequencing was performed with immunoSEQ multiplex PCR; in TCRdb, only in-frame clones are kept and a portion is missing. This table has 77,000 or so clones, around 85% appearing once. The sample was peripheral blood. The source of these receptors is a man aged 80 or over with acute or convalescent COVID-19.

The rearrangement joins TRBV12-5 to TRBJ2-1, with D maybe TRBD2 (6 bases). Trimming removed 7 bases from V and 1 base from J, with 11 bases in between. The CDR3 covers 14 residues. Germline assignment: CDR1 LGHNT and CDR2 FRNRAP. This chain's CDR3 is CASVIGRSYNEQFF. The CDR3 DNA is TGTGCTAGTGTGATTGGGAGGTCCTACAATGAGCAGTTCTTC.

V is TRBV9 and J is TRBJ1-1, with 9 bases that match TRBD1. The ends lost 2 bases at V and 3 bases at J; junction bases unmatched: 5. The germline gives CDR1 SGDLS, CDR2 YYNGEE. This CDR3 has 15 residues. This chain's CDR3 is CASSVGDRDYTEAFF. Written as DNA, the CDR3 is TGTGCCAGCAGCGTTGGGGACAGGGACTACACTGAAGCTTTCTTT.

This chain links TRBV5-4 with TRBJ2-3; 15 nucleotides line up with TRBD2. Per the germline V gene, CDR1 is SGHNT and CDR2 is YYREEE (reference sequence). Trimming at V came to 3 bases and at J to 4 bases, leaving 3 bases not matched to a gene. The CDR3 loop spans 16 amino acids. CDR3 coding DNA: TGTGCCAGCAGCTGGACTAGCGGGGGGGCAGCAGATACGCAGTATTTT. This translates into CASSWTSGGAADTQYF.

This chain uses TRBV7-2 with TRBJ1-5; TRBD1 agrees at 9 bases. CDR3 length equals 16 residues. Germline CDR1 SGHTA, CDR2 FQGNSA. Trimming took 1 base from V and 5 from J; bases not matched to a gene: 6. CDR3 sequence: CASSLGVGQGDQPQHF. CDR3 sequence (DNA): TGTGCCAGCAGCTTAGGAGTGGGACAGGGTGATCAGCCCCAGCATTTT.

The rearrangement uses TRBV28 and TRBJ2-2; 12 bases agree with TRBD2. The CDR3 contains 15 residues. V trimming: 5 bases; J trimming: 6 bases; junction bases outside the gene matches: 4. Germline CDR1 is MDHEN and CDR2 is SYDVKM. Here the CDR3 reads CASSISSGRAGELFF. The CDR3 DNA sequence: TGTGCCAGCAGTATCTCTAGCGGGAGGGCCGGGGAGCTGTTTTTT.

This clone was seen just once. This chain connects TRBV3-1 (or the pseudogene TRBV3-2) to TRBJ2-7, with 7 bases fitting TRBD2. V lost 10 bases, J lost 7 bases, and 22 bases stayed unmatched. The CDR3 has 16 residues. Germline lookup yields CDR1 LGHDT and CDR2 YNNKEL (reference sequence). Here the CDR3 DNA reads TGTGCCACCAAAACACCCCCGGAAGCGGGAAAAGAGGAGCAGTACTTC. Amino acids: CATKTPPEAGKEEQYF.

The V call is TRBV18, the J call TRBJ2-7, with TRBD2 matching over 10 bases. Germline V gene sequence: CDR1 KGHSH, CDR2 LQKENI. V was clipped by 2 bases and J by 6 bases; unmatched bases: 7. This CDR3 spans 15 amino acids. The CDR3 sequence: CASSPGLAGETEQYF. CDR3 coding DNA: TGTGCCAGCTCACCAGGGCTAGCGGGAGAGACCGAGCAGTACTTC.

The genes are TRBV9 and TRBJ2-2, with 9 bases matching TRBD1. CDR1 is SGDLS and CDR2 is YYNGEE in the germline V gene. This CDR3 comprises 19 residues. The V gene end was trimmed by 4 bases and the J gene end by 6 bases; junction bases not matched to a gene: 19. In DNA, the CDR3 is TGTGCCAGCAGCCCCCTTCCGGGACAGGGTTCAGTTATCGCCGGGGAGCTGTTTTTT. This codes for CASSPLPGQGSVIAGELFF. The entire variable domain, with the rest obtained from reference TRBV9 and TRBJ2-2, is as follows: DSGVTQTPKHLITATGQRVTLRCSPRSGDLSVYWYQQSLDQGLQFLIQYYNGEERAKGNILERFSAQQFPDLHSELNLSSLELGDSALYFCASSPLPGQGSVIAGELFFGEGSRLTVL.

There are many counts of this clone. CDR3 loop: CASSLAMTGGNTGELFF. CDR3 nucleotides: TGCGCCAGCAGCTTGGCCATGACAGGGGGTAACACCGGGGAGCTGTTTTTT. This chain connects TRBV5-1 to TRBJ2-2; 9 bases map to TRBD1. The CDR3 contains 17 residues. Germline assignment: CDR1 SGHRS and CDR2 YFSETQ. The trim removed 0 bases at V and 2 bases at J, leaving 5 bases unmatched.

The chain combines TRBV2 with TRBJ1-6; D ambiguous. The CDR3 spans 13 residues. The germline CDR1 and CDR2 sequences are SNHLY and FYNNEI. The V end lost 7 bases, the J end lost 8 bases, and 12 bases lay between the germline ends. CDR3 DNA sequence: TGTGCCAGCAAGGACTTACGGGATTCACCCCTCCACTTT. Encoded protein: CASKDLRDSPLHF.

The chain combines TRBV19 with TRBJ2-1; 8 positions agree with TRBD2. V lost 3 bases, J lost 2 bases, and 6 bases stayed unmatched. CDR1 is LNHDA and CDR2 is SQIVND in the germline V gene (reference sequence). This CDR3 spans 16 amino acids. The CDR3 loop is CASSMSPAGAYNEQFF. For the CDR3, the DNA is TGTGCCAGTAGTATGTCTCCAGCGGGAGCCTACAATGAGCAGTTCTTC.

CDR3: CSVNRVGKNEQYF. In DNA form, the CDR3 reads TGCAGCGTCAACAGGGTAGGGAAGAACGAGCAGTACTTC. The rearrangement joins TRBV29-1 to TRBJ2-7; D is perhaps TRBD1 (6 bases). The germline V gene encodes CDR1 SQVTM and CDR2 ANQGSEA. The length of the CDR3 is 13 residues. The germline V and J ends were trimmed by 6 bases and 5 bases, with 17 bases remaining between them.

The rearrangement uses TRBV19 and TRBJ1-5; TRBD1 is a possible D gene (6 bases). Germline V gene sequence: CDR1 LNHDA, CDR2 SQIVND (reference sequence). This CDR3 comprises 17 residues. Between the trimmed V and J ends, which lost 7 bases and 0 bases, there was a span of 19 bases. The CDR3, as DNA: TGTGCCAGTACGAAGGGGGTTTGGACAAATAGCAATCAGCCCCAGCATTTT. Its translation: CASTKGVWTNSNQPQHF.